The 9 T cell receptor beta chains below come from one sample, sequenced in a study of regulatory T cells in long-lasting Graves disease (dated by TCRdb to about 2021). The library was generated by multiplex PCR. Sequencing instrument: Illumina HiSeq 4000. iRepertoire HTBI primers and Arm-PCR amplification of CDR3 regions were used to construct TCR beta libraries. TCRdb's own reprocessing of the public reads used fastp at Q25 and MiXCR and kept productive beta chains. CDR3 protein duplicates are merged, each entry listing the most common genes and DNA. In this sample the table shows approximately 400,000 distinct CDR3 sequences, less than 25% of which occur a single time. The top ten hold around 26% of the sample. What the time point label conveys for this sample: persistent/refractory GD, antithyroid drugs over 5 years with positive TRAb. For both TCR sequencing and RNA sequencing, RNA was extracted from PBMCs in TRIzol.

The sequenced sample was peripheral blood mononuclear cells (PBMCs), obtained when the disease was refractory, from a patient treated with antithyroid drugs. The receptor source for this set is a female donor with Graves disease.

This clonotype showed up many times. The gene calls are TRBV7-2 and TRBJ1-5, with 9 bases aligning to TRBD1. The V gene's germline CDR1 is SGHTA and CDR2 FQGNSA. This CDR3 has 16 residues. J was trimmed by 4 bases and V by 4 bases; bases with no gene match: 8. DNA for the CDR3: TGTGCCAGCAGCTCCTCAGCCGGGACAGGGAATCAGCCCCAGCATTTT. This sequence encodes CASSSSAGTGNQPQHF.

This clonotype has only a few counts. The V call is TRBV6-1, the J call TRBJ1-3; D unresolved. The CDR3 totals 13 residues. V lost 4 bases and J lost 9, with 13 bases in between. The germline CDR1 and CDR2 sequences are MNHNS and SASEGT. This chain's CDR3 is CASSGAAAGTIYF. CDR3 in DNA: TGTGCCAGCAGTGGGGCCGCGGCCGGCACCATATATTTT.

This rearrangement joins TRBV7-9 to TRBJ1-5; D gene unclear. V gave up 0 bases and J gave up 4 bases, with 10 bases separating them. CDR1 and CDR2 (germline): SEHNR, FQNEAQ (reference sequence). CDR3 length: 15 amino acids. The CDR3 reads CASSLAARPNQPQHF. DNA for the CDR3: TGTGCCAGCAGCTTAGCGGCCAGGCCGAATCAGCCCCAGCATTTT.

This clonotype was observed a handful of times. The chain has TRBV10-3 and TRBJ2-7; the match to TRBD2 covers 11 bases. Trimming cost V 7 bases and J 5 bases; bases outside gene matches: 7. The CDR3 contains 14 residues. CDR1 is ENHRY and CDR2 is SYGVKD in the germline V gene. CDR3 region: CAIKTSGSGDEQYF. CDR3 nucleotide sequence: TGTGCCATCAAAACTAGCGGGAGTGGCGACGAGCAGTACTTC.

This chain joins TRBV28 and TRBJ2-1; D is perhaps TRBD2 (5 bases). Germline V gene data show CDR1 as MDHEN and CDR2 as SYDVKM. V lost 7 bases, J lost 8 bases, and 24 bases lay in between. The CDR3 is 16 residues long. In DNA, the CDR3 is TGTGCCAGCACTACCCGAGTGGACTTGGGTGAGGATGAGCAGTTCTTC. Amino acid sequence: CASTTRVDLGEDEQFF.

In this sample, this clonotype turned up a few times. This rearrangement joins TRBV7-2 to TRBJ2-5, with 8 bases aligning to TRBD2. The ends lost 2 bases at V and 3 bases at J; junction bases unmatched: 8. Germline lookup yields CDR1 SGHTA and CDR2 FQGNSA. The CDR3 has 16 amino acids. The CDR3 DNA reads TGTGCCAGCAGCTTACTGAGCGGGAGTTGGGAAGAGACCCAGTACTTC. Translation: CASSLLSGSWEETQYF.

This clonotype was picked up a small number of times. CDR3 DNA sequence: TGTGCCAGTAGCCCTGTCAATGAAAAACTGTTTTTT. It codes for CASSPVNEKLFF. The V call is TRBV19, the J call TRBJ1-4, with D uncertain. The CDR3 sequence is 12 residues long. Germline CDR1 LNHDA, CDR2 SQIVND (reference sequence). V gave up 6 bases and J gave up 5 bases, with 7 bases separating them.

This clonotype was seen at least ten times. The rearrangement joins TRBV11-2 to TRBJ2-2; possibly TRBD1 or TRBD2 for D (5 bases each). CDR3 length equals 14 residues. In germline, CDR1 is SGHAT, CDR2 FQNNGV. V was shortened by 6 bases and J by 7 bases, with 15 bases between the two germline ends. The CDR3 here is CASRLTRGGGELFF. Written as DNA, the CDR3 is TGTGCCAGCAGGCTAACCCGTGGGGGCGGGGAGCTGTTTTTT.

V usage is TRBV5-1 and J usage is TRBJ1-3, with TRBD1 as a possible D gene (6 bases). Germline lookup yields CDR1 SGHRS and CDR2 YFSETQ. The CDR3 contains 16 residues. V dropped 0 bases and J dropped 2 bases, with 12 bases sitting between them. The CDR3 DNA reads as TGCGCCAGCAGCTTGGATGGGGGGGCCACTGGAAACACCATATATTTT. Its protein is CASSLDGGATGNTIYF.